This TCR beta chain was captured by sequencing in a study of T cells in Graves' hyperthyroidism and ophthalmopathy. TCR beta CDR3 region amplification was performed from RNA transcripts. The HTBI set primed first-round TCR CDR3 RT-PCR. TCRdb passed the multiplex PCR reads through MiXCR, listing each CDR3 protein once. Of about 400,000 distinct CDR3 sequences detected, about 15% appear once; the ten largest clones hold 13% to 15%. Trimming left V 5 bases short and J 8 bases short, with 15 bases between. This CDR3 is 13 amino acids long. CDR1 SEHNR and CDR2 FQNEAQ come from the germline V gene (reference sequence). This clonotype was recorded at least ten times. Patients with uncontrolled infections, other autoimmune diseases, pregnancy or lactation were excluded.

The gene calls are TRBV7-9 and TRBJ1-2, with D perhaps matching TRBD1 (6 bases). The receptor's source is a woman between 18 and 29 years old with Graves' hyperthyroidism. Material: blood. CDR3 residues: CASSPQGNWGYTF. The CDR3 DNA follows: TGTGCCAGCAGCCCACAGGGAAATTGGGGCTACACCTTC.